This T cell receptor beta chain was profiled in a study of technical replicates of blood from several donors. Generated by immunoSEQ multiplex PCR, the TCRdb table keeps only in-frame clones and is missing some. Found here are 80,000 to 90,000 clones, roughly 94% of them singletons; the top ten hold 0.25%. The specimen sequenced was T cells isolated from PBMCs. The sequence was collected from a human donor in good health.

The CDR3 spells CASSPTSGRGGEQFF. The DNA for the CDR3 is TGTGCCAGCAGCCCGACTAGCGGGAGGGGAGGTGAGCAGTTCTTC. V usage is TRBV7-7 and J usage is TRBJ2-1, with TRBD2 identical over 14 bases. J lost 9 bases, V lost 5 bases, and 6 bases had no gene match. The CDR3 is 15 residues long. Germline assignment: CDR1 SSHAT and CDR2 FNYEAQ (reference sequence). The entire variable domain, with the rest obtained from reference TRBV7-7 and TRBJ2-1, is as follows: GAGVSQSPRYKVTKRGQDVTLRCDPISSHATLYWYQQALGQGPEFLTYFNYEAQPDKSGLPSDRFSAERPEGSISTLTIQRTEQRDSAMYRCASSPTSGRGGEQFFGPGTRLTVL.